Listed below are T cell receptor beta chains from one sample, sequenced in a study of vaccination and CD4 T cells after COVID-19. TCRdb recomputed calls from the PCR reads with MiXCR, one row per CDR3 protein. The profile shows tens of thousands of distinct CDR3 sequences, less than 80% of them singletons. Their antigens are not known. The source material was CD4+ T cells from blood, cultured in vitro, sampled before SARS-CoV-2 vaccination. The source of these receptors is a human donor who received a COVID-19 vaccine. Each CDR3 is given with its conserved first and last residue. A D gene is named only where the DNA matches it firmly. A row's size may be missing; if present it is once, few, many or a size class.

d_call j_call clone_size v_call cdr3_aa cdr3_nt
- TRBJ1-5 few TRBV19 CASSIGGTKNQPQHF TGTGCCAGTAGTATTGGAGGGACGAAGAATCAGCCCCAGCATTTT
- TRBJ2-3 - TRBV19 CASSIAGPSTDTQYF TGTGCCAGTAGTATAGCGGGACCTAGCACAGATACGCAGTATTTT
- TRBJ1-6 - TRBV2 CASNRLGSPLHF TGTGCCAGTAACAGGCTGGGGTCACCCCTCCACTTT
- TRBJ1-5 - TRBV11-2 CASSLGQASNQPQHF TGTGCCAGCAGCTTAGGACAGGCCAGCAATCAGCCCCAGCATTTT
- TRBJ1-1 - TRBV27 CASSILRGGVAEAFF TGTGCCAGCAGTATCCTTCGGGGGGGGGTAGCTGAAGCTTTCTTT
TRBD1 TRBJ2-7 - TRBV19 CASSIKQGIRYEQYF TGTGCCAGTAGTATCAAACAGGGGATAAGGTACGAGCAGTACTTC
- TRBJ1-6 - TRBV6-1 CASSTPGRVNSPLHF TGTGCCAGCAGTACTCCGGGACGGGTTAATTCACCCCTCCACTTT
TRBD2 TRBJ2-3 few TRBV7-2 CASSLRGLAGASTDTQYF TGTGCCAGCAGCTTAAGGGGACTAGCGGGGGCCAGCACAGATACGCAGTATTTT
- TRBJ2-7 once TRBV20-1 CSARDSTGAYEQYF TGCAGTGCTAGAGATTCGACAGGAGCCTACGAGCAGTACTTC
- TRBJ1-2 - TRBV20-1 CSARDRKLLIDGYTF TGCAGTGCTAGAGACAGGAAGCTTTTAATTGATGGCTACACCTTC
TRBD1 TRBJ1-1 few TRBV6-1 CASSASTGWGLNTEAFF TGTGCCAGCAGTGCCTCGACAGGGTGGGGCCTTAACACTGAAGCTTTCTTT
- TRBJ1-2 - TRBV30 CASTDSSNYGYTF TGTGCCTCGACAGATTCTAGTAACTATGGCTACACCTTC
TRBD1 TRBJ1-5 - TRBV12-3/TRBV12-4 CASSLNADRDEQPQHF TGTGCCAGCAGTTTAAACGCGGACAGGGATGAACAGCCCCAGCATTTT
TRBD1 TRBJ2-7 - TRBV5-1 CASSLAGQGIHEQYF TGCGCCAGCAGCTTGGCCGGACAGGGTATCCACGAGCAGTACTTC
TRBD1 TRBJ1-5 - TRBV7-8 CASSLAGTAYSNQPQHF TGTGCCAGCAGCTTAGCGGGGACAGCCTATAGCAATCAGCCCCAGCATTTT
- TRBJ1-1 once TRBV5-1 CASSLDGARGAEAFF TGCGCCAGCAGCTTGGACGGGGCACGGGGCGCTGAAGCTTTCTTT
TRBD1 TRBJ1-5 - TRBV29-1 CSVETGRGQPQHF TGCAGCGTTGAGACAGGGAGGGGTCAGCCCCAGCATTTT
TRBD1 TRBJ1-3 - TRBV24-1 CATSDPDRAGNTIYF TGTGCCACCAGTGATCCGGACAGGGCTGGAAACACCATATATTTT
- TRBJ2-3 few TRBV25-1 CASSESGTDTQYF TGTGCCAGCAGTGAATCGGGTACAGATACGCAGTATTTT
- TRBJ1-2 - TRBV6-5 CASSYDFYGYTF TGTGCCAGCAGTTACGACTTCTATGGCTACACCTTC
TRBD1 TRBJ1-1 - TRBV7-2 CASSSQTGEGAEAFF TGTGCCAGCAGCTCACAGACAGGGGAAGGGGCTGAAGCTTTCTTT
- TRBJ1-2 - TRBV27 CASSYRGGYYGYTF TGTGCCAGCAGTTACCGGGGCGGGTACTATGGCTACACCTTC
TRBD1 TRBJ1-2 few TRBV6-1 CASSEGQGALNYGYTF TGTGCCAGCAGTGAAGGACAGGGGGCACTTAACTATGGCTACACCTTC
- TRBJ1-1 - TRBV7-8 CASSTDQGTEAFF TGTGCCAGCAGCACCGACCAGGGGACTGAAGCTTTCTTT
- TRBJ1-2 - TRBV19 CASSIGGEYGYTF TGTGCCAGTAGTATTGGAGGGGAGTATGGCTACACCTTC
- TRBJ1-5 - TRBV7-8 CASSERDVQGQPQHF TGTGCCAGCAGCGAACGGGACGTCCAGGGTCAGCCCCAGCATTTT
- TRBJ1-1 - TRBV2 CASSATGFNTEAFF TGTGCCAGCAGTGCGACCGGGTTTAACACTGAAGCTTTCTTT
- TRBJ1-2 - TRBV7-2 CASSLERGSPYGYTF TGTGCCAGCAGCTTAGAGCGGGGGTCCCCCTATGGCTACACCTTC
- TRBJ1-2 - TRBV20-1 CSARDLDSTNYGYTF TGCAGTGCTAGAGATCTCGACAGTACTAACTATGGCTACACCTTC
TRBD1 TRBJ1-2 few TRBV6-1 CASSESGGDNYGYTF TGTGCCAGCAGTGAATCAGGGGGGGATAACTATGGCTACACCTTC
- TRBJ1-6 - TRBV27 CASSFIRASRALDNSPLHF TGTGCCAGCAGTTTTATTCGTGCGAGTCGGGCTCTCGATAATTCACCCCTCCACTTT
TRBD2 TRBJ2-1 - TRBV6-1 CASTPGLARNEQFF TGTGCCAGCACCCCGGGACTAGCGAGGAATGAGCAGTTCTTC
- TRBJ1-5 few TRBV15 CATSRDPARRNQPQHF TGTGCCACCAGCAGAGATCCGGCGAGGAGGAATCAGCCCCAGCATTTT
- TRBJ1-1 - TRBV7-9 CASSLAESEAFF TGTGCCAGCAGCCTTGCGGAATCTGAAGCTTTCTTT
TRBD1 TRBJ2-3 - TRBV20-1 CSATTDRGGYTQYF TGCAGTGCTACCACGGACAGGGGGGGGTATACGCAGTATTTT
- TRBJ1-5 few TRBV7-2 CASSLKRDQPQHF TGTGCCAGCAGCTTAAAGAGGGACCAGCCCCAGCATTTT
- TRBJ1-6 - TRBV5-5 CASSLWGTGGPSSYNSPLHF TGTGCCAGCAGCTTGTGGGGGACGGGGGGCCCCAGCTCCTATAATTCACCCCTCCACTTT
- TRBJ1-2 once TRBV29-1 CSVTIREGGGYTF TGCAGCGTTACCATCCGGGAGGGTGGTGGCTACACCTTC
TRBD1 TRBJ1-2 - TRBV12-3/TRBV12-4 CASSHPGTGSTF TGTGCCAGCAGTCATCCCGGGACAGGTTCAACCTTC
- TRBJ2-7 once TRBV20-1 CSVTQAGLPYEQYF TGCAGTGTAACACAGGCGGGGCTCCCCTACGAGCAGTACTTC
TRBD2 TRBJ2-5 - TRBV5-8 CASSSSGGLFQETQYF TGTGCCAGCAGCTCTAGCGGGGGCCTTTTTCAAGAGACCCAGTACTTC
- TRBJ1-6 few TRBV7-2 CASSPDSYNSPLHF TGTGCCAGCAGCCCAGACAGCTATAATTCACCCCTCCACTTT
- TRBJ2-3 - TRBV5-6 CASSLRVTSTDTQYF TGTGCCAGCAGCTTGAGAGTCACTAGCACAGATACGCAGTATTTT
- TRBJ1-5 - TRBV20-1 CSAIRGFGQPQHF TGCAGTGCTATAAGAGGATTTGGTCAGCCCCAGCATTTT
TRBD2 TRBJ2-7 - TRBV20-1 CSARYIAGSHYEQYF TGCAGTGCTAGGTATATAGCGGGGAGTCACTACGAGCAGTACTTC
- TRBJ2-2 - TRBV27 CASSLFSSLRGNTGELFF TGTGCCAGCAGTTTATTCTCAAGTTTGCGGGGGAACACCGGGGAGCTGTTTTTT
TRBD1 TRBJ2-4 - TRBV20-1 CSARGTGGSGTKNIQYF TGCAGTGCTAGAGGGACAGGGGGCTCTGGGACCAAAAACATTCAGTACTTC
TRBD1 TRBJ1-3 - TRBV6-1 CATRDSLSGNTIYF TGTGCCACCCGGGACAGCCTCTCTGGAAACACCATATATTTT
TRBD1 TRBJ1-1 - TRBV20-1 CSARDGDRGDTEAFF TGCAGTGCTAGAGATGGGGACAGGGGTGACACTGAAGCTTTCTTT
TRBD2 TRBJ2-4 few TRBV20-1 CSAHSGGLPLLAKNIQYF TGCAGTGCTCACAGCGGGGGGCTCCCGCTATTGGCCAAAAACATTCAGTACTTC
TRBD2 TRBJ2-3 - TRBV6-2/TRBV6-3 CASSSAAGGINTQYF TGTGCCAGCAGTTCCGCGGCGGGGGGGATAAATACGCAGTATTTT
TRBD1 TRBJ2-7 once TRBV6-1 CASSEASANRGYEQYF TGTGCCAGCAGTGAAGCGTCGGCCAACAGGGGCTACGAGCAGTACTTC